Listed below are T cell receptor beta chains from one sample, sequenced in a study of blood T cell repertoires in COVID-19. Produced via immunoSEQ multiplex PCR; TCRdb's table is partial and in-frame only. The sample has 25,000 to 35,000 clones, roughly 85% seen once. The sequencing sample was made of peripheral blood. The receptors come from a man aged 80 or over with active COVID-19. CDR3s include the opening cysteine and the closing phenylalanine or tryptophan.

TRBV5-6,TRBJ2-2,CASSLFGGAEGELFF
TRBV12-5,TRBJ2-7,CASGLGDRDLAYF
TRBV4-3,TRBJ1-3,CASSQHYRVSGNTIYF
TRBV2,TRBJ2-1,CASSTGTTTYNEQFF
TRBV5-6,TRBJ2-3,CASSLGQAHSTDTQYF
TRBV4-2,TRBJ2-2,CASSQPANTGELFF
TRBV19,TRBJ1-1,CASKAWSTEAFF
TRBV7-2,TRBJ2-2,CASSPRGTGELFF
TRBV9,TRBJ2-7,CASSVHSYEQYF
TRBV6-5,TRBJ2-3,CASQRGGRNTQYF
TRBV3-1/TRBV3-2,TRBJ1-5,CASSQGSDQAQHF
TRBV6-1,TRBJ1-1,CASSEQGWDTEAFF
TRBV30,TRBJ1-6,CAWSARQGGNSPLHF
TRBV6-5,TRBJ1-6,CASSYSGGVNSPLHF
TRBV6-2/TRBV6-3,TRBJ2-1,CASSYFAGARGEQFF
TRBV5-1,TRBJ1-4,CASSLDEGGKLFF
TRBV30,TRBJ1-5,CAWSARGQGRPYSNQPQHF
TRBV6-2/TRBV6-3,TRBJ1-1,CASSRDSTARAFF
TRBV5-4,TRBJ2-2,CASSPKQGTQVTGELFF
TRBV18,TRBJ2-1,CASSMGGGAGEQFF